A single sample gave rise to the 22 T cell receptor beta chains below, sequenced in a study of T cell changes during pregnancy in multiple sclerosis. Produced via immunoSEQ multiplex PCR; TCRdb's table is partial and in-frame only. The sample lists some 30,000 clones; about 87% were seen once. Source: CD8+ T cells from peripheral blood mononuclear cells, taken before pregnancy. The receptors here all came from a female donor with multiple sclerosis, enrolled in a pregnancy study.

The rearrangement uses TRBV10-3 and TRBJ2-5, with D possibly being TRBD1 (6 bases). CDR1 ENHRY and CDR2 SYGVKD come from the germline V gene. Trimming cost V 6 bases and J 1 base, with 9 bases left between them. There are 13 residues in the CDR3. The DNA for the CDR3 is TGTGCCATCAGGGACAGCCCCCAAGAGACCCAGTACTTC. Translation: CAIRDSPQETQYF.

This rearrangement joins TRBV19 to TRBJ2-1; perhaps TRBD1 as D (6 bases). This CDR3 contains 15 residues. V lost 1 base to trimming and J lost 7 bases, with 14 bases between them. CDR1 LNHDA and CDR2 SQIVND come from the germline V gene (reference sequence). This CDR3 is CASSIAGQGINEQFF. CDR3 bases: TGTGCCAGTAGTATAGCGGGTCAGGGGATAAATGAGCAGTTCTTC.

The CDR3 region is CASSSDWWTEAFF. Written as DNA, the CDR3 is TGTGCCAGCAGTTCCGACTGGTGGACTGAAGCTTTCTTT. The chain employs TRBV6-5 and TRBJ1-1; unclear D gene. Germline V gene lookup returns CDR1 MNHEY and CDR2 SVGAGI. The CDR3 runs 13 residues. V was pared by 4 bases and J by 5 bases, with 11 bases between.

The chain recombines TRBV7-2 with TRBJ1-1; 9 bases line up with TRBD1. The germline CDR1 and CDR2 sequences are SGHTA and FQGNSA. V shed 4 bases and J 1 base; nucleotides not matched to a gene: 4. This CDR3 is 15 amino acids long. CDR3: CASSWGTGKNTEAFF. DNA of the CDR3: TGTGCCAGCAGCTGGGGGACAGGGAAGAACACTGAAGCTTTCTTT. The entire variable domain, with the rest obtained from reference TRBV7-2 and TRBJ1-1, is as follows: GAGVSQSPSNKVTEKGKDVELRCDPISGHTALYWYRQSLGQGLEFLIYFQGNSAPDKSGLPSDRFSAERTGGSVSTLTIQRTQQEDSAVYLCASSWGTGKNTEAFFGQGTRLTVV.

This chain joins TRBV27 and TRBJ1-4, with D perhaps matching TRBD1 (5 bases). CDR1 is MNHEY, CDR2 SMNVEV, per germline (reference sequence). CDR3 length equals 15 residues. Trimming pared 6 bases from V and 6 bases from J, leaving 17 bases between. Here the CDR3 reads CASRAVREDDEKLFF. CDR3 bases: TGTGCCAGCAGAGCCGTCAGGGAGGACGATGAAAAACTGTTTTTT.

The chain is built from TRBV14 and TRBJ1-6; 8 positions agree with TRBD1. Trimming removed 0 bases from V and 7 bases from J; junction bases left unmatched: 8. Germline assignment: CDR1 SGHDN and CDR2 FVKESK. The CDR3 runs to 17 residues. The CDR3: CASSQEERQGANSPLHF. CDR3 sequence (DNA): TGTGCCAGCAGCCAAGAAGAAAGGCAGGGGGCGAATTCACCCCTCCACTTT.

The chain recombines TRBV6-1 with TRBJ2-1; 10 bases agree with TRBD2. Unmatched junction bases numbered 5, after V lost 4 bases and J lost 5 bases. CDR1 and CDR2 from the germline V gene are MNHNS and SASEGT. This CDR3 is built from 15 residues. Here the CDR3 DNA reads TGTGCCAGCAGTGGGCTAGCGGGAGATAACAATGAGCAGTTCTTC. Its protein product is CASSGLAGDNNEQFF.

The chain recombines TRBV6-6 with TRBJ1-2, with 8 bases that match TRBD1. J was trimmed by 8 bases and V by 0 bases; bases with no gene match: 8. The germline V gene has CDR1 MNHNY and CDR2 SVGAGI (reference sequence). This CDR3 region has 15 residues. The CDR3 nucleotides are TGTGCCAGCAGTTACTCGAGAGACAGGGGTATGGGCTACACCTTC. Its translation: CASSYSRDRGMGYTF.

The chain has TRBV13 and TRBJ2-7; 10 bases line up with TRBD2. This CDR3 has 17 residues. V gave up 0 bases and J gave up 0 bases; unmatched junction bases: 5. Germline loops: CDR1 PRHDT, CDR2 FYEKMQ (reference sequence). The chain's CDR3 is CASSLGLAGDSSYEQYF. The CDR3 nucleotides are TGTGCCAGCAGCTTAGGCCTAGCGGGAGACAGCTCCTACGAGCAGTACTTC.

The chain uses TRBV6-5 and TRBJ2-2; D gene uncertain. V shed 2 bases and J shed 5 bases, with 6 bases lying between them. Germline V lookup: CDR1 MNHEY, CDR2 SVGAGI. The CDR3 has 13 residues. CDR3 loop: CASSYLGTGELFF. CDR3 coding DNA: TGTGCCAGCAGTTACCTCGGGACCGGGGAGCTGTTTTTT.

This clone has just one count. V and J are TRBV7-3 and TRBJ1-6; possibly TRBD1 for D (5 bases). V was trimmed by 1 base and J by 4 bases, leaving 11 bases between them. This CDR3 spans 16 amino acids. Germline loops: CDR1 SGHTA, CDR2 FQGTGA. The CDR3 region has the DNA TGTGCCAGCAGCTTAAGGGGCCAGGCATATAATTCACCCCTCCACTTT. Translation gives CASSLRGQAYNSPLHF.

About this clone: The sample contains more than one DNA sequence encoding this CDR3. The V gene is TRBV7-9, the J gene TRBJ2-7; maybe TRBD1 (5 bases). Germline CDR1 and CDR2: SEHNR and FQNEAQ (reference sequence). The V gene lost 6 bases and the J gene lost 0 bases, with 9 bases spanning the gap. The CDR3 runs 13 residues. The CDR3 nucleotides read TGTGCCAGCAGTCAGGGATCCTCCTACGAGCAGTACTTC. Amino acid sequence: CASSQGSSYEQYF.

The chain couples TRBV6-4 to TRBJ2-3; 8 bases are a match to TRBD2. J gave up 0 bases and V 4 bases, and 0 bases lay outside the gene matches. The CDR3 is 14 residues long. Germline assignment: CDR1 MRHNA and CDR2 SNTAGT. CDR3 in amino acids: CASSASGSTDTQYF. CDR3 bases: TGTGCCAGCAGTGCTAGCGGGAGCACAGATACGCAGTATTTT.

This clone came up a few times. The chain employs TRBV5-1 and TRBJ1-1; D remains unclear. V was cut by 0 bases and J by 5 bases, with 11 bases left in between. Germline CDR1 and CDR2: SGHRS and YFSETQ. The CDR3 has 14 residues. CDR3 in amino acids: CASSLDQAGTEAFF. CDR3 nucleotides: TGCGCCAGCAGCTTGGACCAGGCGGGAACTGAAGCTTTCTTT.

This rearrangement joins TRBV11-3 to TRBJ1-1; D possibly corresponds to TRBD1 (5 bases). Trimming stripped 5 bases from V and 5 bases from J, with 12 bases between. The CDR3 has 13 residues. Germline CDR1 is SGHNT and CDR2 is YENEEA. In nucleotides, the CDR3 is TGTGCCAGCAGCCGTGCAGGGCGGACTGAAGCTTTCTTT. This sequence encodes CASSRAGRTEAFF.

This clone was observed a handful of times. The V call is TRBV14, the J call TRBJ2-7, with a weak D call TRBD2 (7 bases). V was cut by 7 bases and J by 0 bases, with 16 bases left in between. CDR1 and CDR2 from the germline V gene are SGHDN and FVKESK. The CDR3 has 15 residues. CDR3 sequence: CASKLSGTPSYEQYF. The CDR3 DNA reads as TGTGCCAGCAAACTGAGCGGGACACCCTCCTACGAGCAGTACTTC. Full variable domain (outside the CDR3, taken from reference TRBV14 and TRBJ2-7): EAGVTQFPSHSVIEKGQTVTLRCDPISGHDNLYWYRRVMGKEIKFLLHFVKESKQDESGMPNNRFLAERTGGTYSTLKVQPAELEDSGVYFCASKLSGTPSYEQYFGPGTRLTVT.

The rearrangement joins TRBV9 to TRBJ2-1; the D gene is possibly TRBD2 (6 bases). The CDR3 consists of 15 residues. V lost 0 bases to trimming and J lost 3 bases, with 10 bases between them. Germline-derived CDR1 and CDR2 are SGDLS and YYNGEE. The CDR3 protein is CASSVDAGFYNEQFF. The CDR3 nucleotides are TGTGCCAGCAGCGTAGATGCGGGGTTCTACAATGAGCAGTTCTTC.

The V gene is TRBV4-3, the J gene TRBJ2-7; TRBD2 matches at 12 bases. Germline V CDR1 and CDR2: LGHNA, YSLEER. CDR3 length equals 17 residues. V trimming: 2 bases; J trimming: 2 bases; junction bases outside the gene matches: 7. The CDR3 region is CASSQNPSSGGAYEQYF. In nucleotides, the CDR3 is TGCGCCAGCAGCCAAAATCCCTCTAGCGGGGGGGCCTACGAGCAGTACTTC.

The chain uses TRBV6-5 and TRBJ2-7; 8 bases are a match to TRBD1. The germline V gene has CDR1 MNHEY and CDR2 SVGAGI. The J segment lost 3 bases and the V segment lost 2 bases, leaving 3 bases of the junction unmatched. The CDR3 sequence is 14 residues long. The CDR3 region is CASSYADRDYEQYF. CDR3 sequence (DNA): TGTGCCAGCAGTTACGCGGACAGGGACTACGAGCAGTACTTC.

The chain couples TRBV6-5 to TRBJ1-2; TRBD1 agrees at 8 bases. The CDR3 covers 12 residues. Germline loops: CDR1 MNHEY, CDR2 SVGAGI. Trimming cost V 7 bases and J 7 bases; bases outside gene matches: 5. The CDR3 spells CASTPGGFGYTF. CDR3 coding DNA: TGTGCCAGCACCCCAGGGGGCTTTGGCTACACCTTC.

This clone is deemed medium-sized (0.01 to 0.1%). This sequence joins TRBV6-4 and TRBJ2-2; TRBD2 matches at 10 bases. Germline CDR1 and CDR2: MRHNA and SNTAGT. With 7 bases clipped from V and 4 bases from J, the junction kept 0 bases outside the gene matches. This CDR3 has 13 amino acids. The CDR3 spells CASTSGSTGELFF. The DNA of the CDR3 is TGTGCCAGCACTAGCGGGAGCACCGGGGAGCTGTTTTTT.

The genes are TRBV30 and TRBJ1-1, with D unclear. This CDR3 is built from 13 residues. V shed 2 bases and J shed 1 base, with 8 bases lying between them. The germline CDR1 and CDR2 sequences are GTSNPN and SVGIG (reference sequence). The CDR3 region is CAWSTTKNTEAFF. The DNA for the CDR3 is TGTGCCTGGAGTACTACTAAGAACACTGAAGCTTTCTTT.